This T cell receptor (beta chain) was identified in a study of cytomegalovirus exposure and HLA in healthy donors. General study points: Generally TCR sequences proved uncommon, though certain public TCRs appeared in numerous donors. Being indistinguishable, some V segments were excluded, TRBV6-2 and TRBV6-3 among them.

The CDR3 has 15 amino acids. Germline values: CDR1 SGHTA, CDR2 FQGNSA. Trimming shortened V by 5 bases and J by 0 bases, and 11 bases separated the two germline ends. Both 60 Vbeta primers and 13 Jbeta primers went into the PCR. Sequencing was performed with immunoSEQ multiplex PCR; in TCRdb, only in-frame clones are kept and a portion is missing. The data show around 150,000 clones, roughly 80% seen once. This clone was found a few times. What it binds is not known. The chain uses TRBV7-2 and TRBJ1-3; D call uncertain. The clonotype was recovered from a woman aged 30 to 39 in good health and CMV-seropositive. Material for sequencing was PBMCs. CDR3 sequence (DNA): TGTGCCAGCAGCCCCTACCGCCCCTCTGGAAACACCATATATTTT. This translates into CASSPYRPSGNTIYF.